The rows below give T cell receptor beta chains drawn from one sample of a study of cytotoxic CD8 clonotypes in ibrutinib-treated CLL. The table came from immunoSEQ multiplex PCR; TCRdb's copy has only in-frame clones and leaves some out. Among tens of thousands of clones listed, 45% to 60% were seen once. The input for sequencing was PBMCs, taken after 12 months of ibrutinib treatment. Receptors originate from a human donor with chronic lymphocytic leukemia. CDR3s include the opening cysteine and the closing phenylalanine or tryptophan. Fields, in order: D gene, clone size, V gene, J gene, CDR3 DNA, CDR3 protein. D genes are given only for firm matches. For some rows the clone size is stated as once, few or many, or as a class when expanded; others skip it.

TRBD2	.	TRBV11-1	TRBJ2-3	TGTGCCAGCAGCTTTCTATCGGGAGGACCCAGCACAGATACGCAGTATTTT	CASSFLSGGPSTDTQYF
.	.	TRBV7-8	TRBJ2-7	TGTGCCAGCAGCTTAGGGTTGACAACCTACGAGCAGTACTTC	CASSLGLTTYEQYF
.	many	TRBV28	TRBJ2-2	TGTGCCAGCAGTAACACCGGGGAGCTGTTTTTT	CASSNTGELFF
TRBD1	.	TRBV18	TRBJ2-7	TGTGCCAGCTCGCAAACAGGGGGGAACTACGAGCAGTACTTC	CASSQTGGNYEQYF
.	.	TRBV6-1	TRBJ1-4	TGTGCCAGCAGTGAACAGAGTAATGAAAAACTGTTTTTT	CASSEQSNEKLFF
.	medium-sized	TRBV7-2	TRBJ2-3	TGTGCCAGCAGCTGGGTGAGGACAGATACGCAGTATTTT	CASSWVRTDTQYF
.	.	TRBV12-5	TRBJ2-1	TGTGCTAGTGGGCAATGGGGGGGGCCCTACAATGAGCAGTTCTTC	CASGQWGGPYNEQFF
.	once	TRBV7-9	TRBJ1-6	TGTGCCAGCAGCTTACCAGGGGCTCCCCTCCACTTT	CASSLPGAPLHF
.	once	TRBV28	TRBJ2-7	TGTGCCAGCAGGCTCCTCCTTGGGGACCTCTACGAGCAGTACTTC	CASRLLLGDLYEQYF
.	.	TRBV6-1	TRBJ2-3	TGTGCCAGCAGTGTCCAGGGAGGATGGACCACAGATACGCAGTATTTT	CASSVQGGWTTDTQYF
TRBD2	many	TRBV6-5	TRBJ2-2	TGTGCCAGCAGACCAAGAGCGGGAGGGAACGGGGAGCTGTTTTTT	CASRPRAGGNGELFF
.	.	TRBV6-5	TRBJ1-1	TGTGCCAGCAGTTTCGTAGAGAACACTGAAGCTTTCTTT	CASSFVENTEAFF
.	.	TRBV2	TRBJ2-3	TGTGCCAGCAGAGGCCTATACAGCACAGATACGCAGTATTTT	CASRGLYSTDTQYF
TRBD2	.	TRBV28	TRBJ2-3	TGTGCCAGCAGCTATCTAAGACTAGCGGGAGGCACAGATACGCAGTATTTT	CASSYLRLAGGTDTQYF
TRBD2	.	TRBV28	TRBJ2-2	TGTGCCAGCACCGCGACTAGCGGGCTTACCGGGGAGCTGTTTTTT	CASTATSGLTGELFF
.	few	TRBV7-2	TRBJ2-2	TGTGCCAGCAGCTCCCAGGGGCCCGGGGAGCTGTTTTTT	CASSSQGPGELFF
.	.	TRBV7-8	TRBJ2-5	TGTGCCAGCAGATCGACCGGGTACTCTTTAGAGACCCAGTACTTC	CASRSTGYSLETQYF
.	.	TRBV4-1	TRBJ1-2	TGCGCCAGCAGCCAAGGACAGAATTATGGCTACACCTTC	CASSQGQNYGYTF
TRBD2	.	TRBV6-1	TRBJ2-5	TGTGCCAGCAGTGAAGGGATTAACTCGGCTAGCGGGAGGGCCAGCGGAGAGACCCAGTACTTC	CASSEGINSASGRASGETQYF
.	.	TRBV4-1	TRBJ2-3	TGCGCCAGCAGCCCAGGACTATTCACAGATACGCAGTATTTT	CASSPGLFTDTQYF
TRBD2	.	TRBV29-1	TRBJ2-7	TGCAGCGTCTCGACTAGCGGGAGCTACGAGCAGTACTTC	CSVSTSGSYEQYF
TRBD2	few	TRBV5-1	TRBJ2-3	TGCGCCAGCAGCTTGGTGGCTAGCGGGGGGACAGATACGCAGTATTTT	CASSLVASGGTDTQYF
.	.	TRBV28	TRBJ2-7	TGTGCCAGCTGGTCGTGGGACTACGAGCAGTACTTC	CASWSWDYEQYF
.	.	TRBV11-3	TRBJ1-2	TGTGCCAGCAGCAATCCTCTTCGGGAGGGTGGCTACACCTTC	CASSNPLREGGYTF
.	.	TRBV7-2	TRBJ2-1	TGTGCCAGCAGCTCCCTGGGGGGATCTGAGCAGTTCTTC	CASSSLGGSEQFF
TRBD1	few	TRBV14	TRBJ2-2	TGTGCCAGCAGCCAAGCTGACGAGTATGTCACCGGGACAGGGCAAACCGGGGAGCTGTTTTTT	CASSQADEYVTGTGQTGELFF
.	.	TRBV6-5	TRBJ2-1	TGTGCCAGCAACCACCCACGGAATGGCCGTGAGCAGTTCTTC	CASNHPRNGREQFF
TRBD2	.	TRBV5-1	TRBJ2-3	TGCGCCAGCAGCCGAGGACTAGCGGGGGGGCTCGATACGCAGTATTTT	CASSRGLAGGLDTQYF
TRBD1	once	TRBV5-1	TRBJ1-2	TGCGCCGTCAGACAGGGGCTCGACTATGGCTACACCTTC	CAVRQGLDYGYTF
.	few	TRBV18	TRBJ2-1	TGTGCCAGCTCACCACGGGGAATAGATGAGCAGTTCTTC	CASSPRGIDEQFF
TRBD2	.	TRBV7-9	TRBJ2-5	TGTGCCAGCAGCTTGAGGGGCGGGACTAGCGGGAGGGCCGGTGAGACCCAGTACTTC	CASSLRGGTSGRAGETQYF
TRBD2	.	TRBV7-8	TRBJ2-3	TGTGCCAGCAGCTTAGTAGGGCGGGGGGGAGACACAGATACGCAGTATTTT	CASSLVGRGGDTDTQYF
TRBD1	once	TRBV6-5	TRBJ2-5	TGTGCCAGCAGAAGGGGGCAGACCCAGTACTTC	CASRRGQTQYF
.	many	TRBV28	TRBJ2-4	TGTGCCACCCAAAGTGGTTTAGCCAAAAACATTCAGTACTTC	CATQSGLAKNIQYF
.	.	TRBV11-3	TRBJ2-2	TGTGCCAGCAGGTTAGGGGGCACCGGGGAGCTGTTTTTT	CASRLGGTGELFF
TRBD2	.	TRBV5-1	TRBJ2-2	TGCGCCAGCAGCTTGTTATCGTTAGCGGGAGGCACCGGGGAGCTGTTTTTT	CASSLLSLAGGTGELFF
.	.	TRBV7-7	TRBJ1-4	TGTGCCAGCAGCTGGCAGATTAATGAAAAACTGTTTTTT	CASSWQINEKLFF
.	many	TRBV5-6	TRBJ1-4	TGTGCCAGCAGCCGGCGAGGTGAAAAACTGTTTTTT	CASSRRGEKLFF
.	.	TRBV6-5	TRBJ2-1	TGTGCCAGCAGTACGGGTGGGCGGCCTAACAATGAGCAGTTCTTC	CASSTGGRPNNEQFF
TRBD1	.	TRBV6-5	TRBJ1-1	TGTGCCAGCAGCAAGGACAGGGTGGGTACTGAAGCTTTCTTT	CASSKDRVGTEAFF
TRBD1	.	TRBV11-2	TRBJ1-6	TGTGCCAGCAGCTTGACAGGGAAAAATTCACCCCTCCACTTT	CASSLTGKNSPLHF
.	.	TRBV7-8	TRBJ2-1	TGTGCCAGCAGCCCACCGCGTGTTAGCTCCTACAATGAGCAGTTCTTC	CASSPPRVSSYNEQFF
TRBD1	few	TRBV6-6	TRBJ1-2	TGTGCCAGCAGTCGTACAGGGGCGAGCGGCTACACCTTC	CASSRTGASGYTF
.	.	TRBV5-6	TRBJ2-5	TGTGCCAGCAGTCCTCCGGGACTCCAAGAGACCCAGTACTTC	CASSPPGLQETQYF
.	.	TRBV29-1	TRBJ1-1	TGCAGCGTTGCCGGGAACCCCTGGAACACTGAAGCTTTCTTT	CSVAGNPWNTEAFF